Described below is a single TCR beta chain sequence and its context. The data originate from a study of control samples from healthy donors and cancer patients. Data came from immunoSEQ multiplex PCR; TCRdb stores just in-frame clones and leaves some out. The sample shows 70,000 to 95,000 clones, about 89% of them seen only once. Germline V lookup: CDR1 LGHDT, CDR2 YNNKEL (reference sequence). This CDR3 contains 19 residues. Trimming at V came to 0 bases and at J to 0 bases, leaving 9 bases not matched to a gene. V gene TRBV3-1 (or the pseudogene TRBV3-2) combines with J gene TRBJ1-5; 9 positions agree with TRBD1. Input material: blood. This receptor was identified in a man between 45 and 60 years old in good health. The CDR3 here is CASSQDGETGGNSNQPQHF. The CDR3 coding sequence is TGTGCCAGCAGCCAAGATGGAGAGACAGGGGGAAATAGCAATCAGCCCCAGCATTTT.